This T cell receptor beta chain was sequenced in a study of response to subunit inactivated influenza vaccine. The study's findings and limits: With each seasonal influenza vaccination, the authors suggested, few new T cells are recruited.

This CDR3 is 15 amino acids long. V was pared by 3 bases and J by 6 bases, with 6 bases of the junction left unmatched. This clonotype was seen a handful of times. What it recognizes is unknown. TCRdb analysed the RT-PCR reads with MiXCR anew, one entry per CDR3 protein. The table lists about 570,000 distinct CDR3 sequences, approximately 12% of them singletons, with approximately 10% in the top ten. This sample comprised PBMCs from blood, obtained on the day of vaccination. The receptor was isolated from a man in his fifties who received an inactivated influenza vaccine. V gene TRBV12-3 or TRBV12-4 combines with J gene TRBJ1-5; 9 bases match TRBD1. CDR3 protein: CASSFYRGPGQPQHF. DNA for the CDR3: TGTGCCAGCAGTTTCTACAGGGGGCCCGGTCAGCCCCAGCATTTT.